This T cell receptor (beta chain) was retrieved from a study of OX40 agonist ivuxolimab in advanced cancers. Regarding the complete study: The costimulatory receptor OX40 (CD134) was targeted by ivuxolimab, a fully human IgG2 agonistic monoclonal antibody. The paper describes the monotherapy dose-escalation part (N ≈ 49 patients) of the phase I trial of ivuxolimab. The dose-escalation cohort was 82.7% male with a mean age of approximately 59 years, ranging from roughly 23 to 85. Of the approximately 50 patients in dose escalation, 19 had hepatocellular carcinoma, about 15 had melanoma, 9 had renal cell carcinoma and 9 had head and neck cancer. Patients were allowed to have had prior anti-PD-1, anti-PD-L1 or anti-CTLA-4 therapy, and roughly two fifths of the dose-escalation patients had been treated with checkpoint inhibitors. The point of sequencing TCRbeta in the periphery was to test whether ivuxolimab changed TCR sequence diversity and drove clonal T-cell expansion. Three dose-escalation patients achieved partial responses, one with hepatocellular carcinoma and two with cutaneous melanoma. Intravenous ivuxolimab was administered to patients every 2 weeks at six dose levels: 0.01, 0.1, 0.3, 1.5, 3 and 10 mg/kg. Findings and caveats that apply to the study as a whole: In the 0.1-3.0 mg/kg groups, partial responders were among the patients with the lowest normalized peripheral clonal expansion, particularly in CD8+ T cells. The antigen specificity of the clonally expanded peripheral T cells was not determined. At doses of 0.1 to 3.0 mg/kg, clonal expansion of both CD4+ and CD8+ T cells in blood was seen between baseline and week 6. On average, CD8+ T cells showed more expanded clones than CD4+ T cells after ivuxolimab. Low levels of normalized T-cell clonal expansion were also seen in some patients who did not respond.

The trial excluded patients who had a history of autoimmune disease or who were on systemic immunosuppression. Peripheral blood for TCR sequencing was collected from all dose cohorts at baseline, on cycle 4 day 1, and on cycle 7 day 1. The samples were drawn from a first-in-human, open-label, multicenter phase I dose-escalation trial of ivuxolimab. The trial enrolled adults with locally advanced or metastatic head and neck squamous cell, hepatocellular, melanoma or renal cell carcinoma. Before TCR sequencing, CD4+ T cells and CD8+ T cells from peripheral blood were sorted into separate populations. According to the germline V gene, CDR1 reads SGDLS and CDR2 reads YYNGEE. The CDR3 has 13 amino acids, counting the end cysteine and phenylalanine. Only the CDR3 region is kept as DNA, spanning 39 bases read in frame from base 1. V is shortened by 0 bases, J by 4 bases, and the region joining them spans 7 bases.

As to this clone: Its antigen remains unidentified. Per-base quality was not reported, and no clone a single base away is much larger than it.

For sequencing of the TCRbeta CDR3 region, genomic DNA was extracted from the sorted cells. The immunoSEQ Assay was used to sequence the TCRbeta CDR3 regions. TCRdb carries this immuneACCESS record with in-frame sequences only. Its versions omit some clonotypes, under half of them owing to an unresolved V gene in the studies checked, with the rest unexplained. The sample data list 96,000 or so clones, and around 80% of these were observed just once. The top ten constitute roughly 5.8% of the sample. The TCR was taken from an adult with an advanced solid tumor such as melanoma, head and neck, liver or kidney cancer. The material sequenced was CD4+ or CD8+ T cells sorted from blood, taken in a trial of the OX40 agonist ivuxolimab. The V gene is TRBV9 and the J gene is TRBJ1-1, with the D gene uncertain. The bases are TGTGCCAGCAGCGTAGAGGTCTTCACTGAAGCTTTCTTT. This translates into CASSVEVFTEAFF.